Below are 21 T cell receptor beta chains sequenced from a single sample in a study of blood T cell repertoires in COVID-19. Libraries were prepared by immunoSEQ multiplex PCR; TCRdb keeps only in-frame clonotypes and omits some of them. The table shows roughly 250,000 clones, with roughly 90% occurring only once. Sequenced input: peripheral blood. These receptors all stem from a man aged 25 to 40 with acute or convalescent COVID-19.

CDR3 protein: CASSSSSLREGYEQYF. In DNA form, the CDR3 reads TGTGCCAGCAGCTCTTCCTCCTTGAGGGAGGGGTACGAGCAGTACTTC. This chain joins TRBV28 and TRBJ2-7; 7 positions match TRBD2. Trimming took 6 bases from V and 4 from J; bases not matched to a gene: 15. CDR1 is MDHEN and CDR2 is SYDVKM in the germline V gene. The CDR3 loop spans 16 amino acids.

The chain joins TRBV5-6 to TRBJ1-5, with no clear D. The length of the CDR3 is 14 residues. V was shortened by 1 base and J by 0 bases, with 5 bases between the two germline ends. Per germline, CDR1 SGHDT and CDR2 YYEEEE. The CDR3 sequence: CASSLRGSNQPQHF. DNA for the CDR3: TGTGCCAGCAGCTTGCGGGGTAGCAATCAGCCCCAGCATTTT.

The DNA of the CDR3 is TGTGCCAGCACCTTACTGGGGAGCCAACTTTCACCCCTCCACTTT. Translation gives CASTLLGSQLSPLHF. This sequence joins TRBV27 and TRBJ1-6; no definite D call. Germline loops: CDR1 MNHEY, CDR2 SMNVEV (reference sequence). CDR3 size: 15 residues. V was trimmed by 7 bases and J by 9 bases, leaving 19 bases between them.

V and J are TRBV27 and TRBJ2-3, with TRBD2 matching over 9 bases. The V segment lost 3 bases and the J segment 14 bases; nucleotides outside the gene matches: 3. CDR3 size: 11 residues. CDR1 and CDR2 (germline): MNHEY, SMNVEV (reference sequence). In DNA, the CDR3 is TGTGCCAGCAGTTTCGGGACTAGCCTGTATTTT. Its translation is CASSFGTSLYF.

The rearrangement uses TRBV6-2 or TRBV6-3 and TRBJ2-1; 9 nucleotides agree with TRBD2. The CDR3 sequence is 17 residues long. The germline V gene encodes CDR1 MNHEY and CDR2 SVGEGT. Trimming cost V 0 bases and J 5 bases; bases outside gene matches: 8. CDR3 sequence reads: CASSYSAIAGAHNEQFF. The CDR3 DNA is TGTGCCAGCAGTTACTCCGCGATAGCGGGGGCTCACAATGAGCAGTTCTTC.

The rearrangement joins TRBV2 to TRBJ2-1, with D possibly matching TRBD2 (6 bases). This CDR3 comprises 15 residues. CDR1 and CDR2 (germline): SNHLY, FYNNEI. V was pared by 11 bases and J by 5 bases, with 22 bases between. The CDR3 nucleotides read TGTGCCTCCCGGGTAGCGGCCCCACCCAACAATGAGCAGTTCTTC. Its protein is CASRVAAPPNNEQFF.

CDR3 protein: CAISETGYEEPQHF. CDR3 in DNA: TGTGCCATCAGTGAGACAGGGTATGAGGAGCCCCAGCATTTT. The rearrangement uses TRBV10-3 and TRBJ1-5; D is perhaps TRBD1 (6 bases). In germline, CDR1 is ENHRY, CDR2 SYGVKD. V lost 2 bases and J 8 bases, leaving 13 bases between the germline ends. The CDR3 covers 14 residues.

This clone was picked up a small number of times. This sequence joins TRBV6-6 and TRBJ2-1; a possible D gene is TRBD2 (6 bases). The CDR3 contains 15 residues. Germline V lookup: CDR1 MNHNY, CDR2 SVGAGI (reference sequence). The germline V and J ends were trimmed by 6 bases and 1 base, with 13 bases remaining between them. Here the CDR3 reads CASSSGGKSYNEQFF. CDR3 bases: TGTGCCAGCAGCTCAGGCGGGAAATCCTACAATGAGCAGTTCTTC.

This clone occurred once. This chain uses TRBV19 with TRBJ2-1; D may be TRBD1 (5 bases). This CDR3 comprises 14 residues. V shed 9 bases and J shed 0 bases, with 12 bases lying between them. The germline CDR1 and CDR2 sequences are LNHDA and SQIVND (reference sequence). This CDR3 reads CASTRQFSYNEQFF. DNA for the CDR3: TGTGCCAGCACCCGACAGTTCTCCTACAATGAGCAGTTCTTC.

The V call is TRBV5-4, the J call TRBJ2-1; weak D call: TRBD2 (6 bases). Germline lookup yields CDR1 SGHNT and CDR2 YYREEE (reference sequence). Trimming removed 4 bases from V and 0 bases from J, with 8 bases in between. The CDR3 covers 14 residues. CDR3: CASSPGGSYNEQFF. As DNA, the CDR3 is TGTGCCAGCAGCCCCGGGGGCTCCTACAATGAGCAGTTCTTC.

In its sample, this clone was seen a few times. The chain has TRBV18 and TRBJ1-5; TRBD1 aligns across 9 bases. CDR3 length: 16 amino acids. Germline CDR1 reads KGHSH; CDR2 reads LQKENI. J was trimmed by 5 bases and V by 3 bases; bases with no gene match: 8. CDR3 sequence (DNA): TGTGCCAGCTCACCGGAAGGAGGGACAGGGCATCAGCCCCAGCATTTT. The encoded protein is CASSPEGGTGHQPQHF.

The rearrangement links TRBV5-6 to TRBJ1-6; TRBD1 aligns across 8 bases. Trimming cost V 1 base and J 8 bases; bases outside gene matches: 5. The CDR3 sequence is 15 residues long. Germline assignment: CDR1 SGHDT and CDR2 YYEEEE. The CDR3 sequence: CASSLLTGGDSPLHF. As DNA, the CDR3 is TGTGCCAGCAGCTTGCTAACAGGGGGAGATTCACCCCTCCACTTT.

The chain joins TRBV19 to TRBJ1-4; D gene uncertain. From germline, CDR1 is LNHDA and CDR2 SQIVND (reference sequence). V lost 7 bases to trimming and J lost 3 bases, with 9 bases between them. This CDR3 region has 13 residues. The chain's CDR3 is CASMRESNEKLFF. Here the CDR3 DNA reads TGTGCCAGTATGAGGGAGTCTAATGAAAAACTGTTTTTT.

This chain connects TRBV2 to TRBJ2-3, with D uncertain. Germline values: CDR1 SNHLY, CDR2 FYNNEI. V lost 7 bases, J lost 2 bases, and 16 bases lay in between. CDR3 length equals 15 residues. The CDR3 loop reads CASIERLPLTDTQYF. The DNA of the CDR3 is TGTGCCAGCATAGAGAGACTCCCGCTCACAGATACGCAGTATTTT.

This chain joins TRBV18 and TRBJ1-2; tentatively, D is TRBD1 (6 bases). The CDR3 loop spans 17 amino acids. V was clipped by 0 bases and J by 1 base, with 15 bases between them. CDR1 KGHSH and CDR2 LQKENI come from the germline V gene. In DNA, the CDR3 is TGTGCCAGCTCACCACCGGCCAGGGGAGGGCTTAACTATGGCTACACCTTC. This codes for CASSPPARGGLNYGYTF.

The rearrangement links TRBV30 to TRBJ1-5; tentative D call: TRBD1 (6 bases). Trimming stripped 2 bases from V and 3 bases from J, with 17 bases between. CDR1 and CDR2 (germline): GTSNPN, SVGIG (reference sequence). The CDR3 is made up of 16 amino acids. In nucleotides, the CDR3 is TGTGCCTGGAGTTTGGGGGTAGGGGGGGCCAATCAGCCCCAGCATTTT. Translating it yields CAWSLGVGGANQPQHF.

The rearrangement joins TRBV30 to TRBJ2-1; D possibly corresponds to TRBD1 (6 bases). Germline-derived CDR1 and CDR2 are GTSNPN and SVGIG (reference sequence). CDR3 size: 13 residues. V lost 0 bases, J lost 6 bases, and 9 bases lay in between. CDR3 sequence reads: CAWSVQGPNEQFF. DNA for the CDR3: TGTGCCTGGAGTGTACAGGGTCCCAATGAGCAGTTCTTC.

The chain employs TRBV28 and TRBJ2-1, with TRBD2 identical over 13 bases. The CDR3 covers 24 residues. The trim removed 7 bases at V and 9 bases at J, leaving 36 bases unmatched. Germline V CDR1 and CDR2: MDHEN, SYDVKM. In DNA, the CDR3 is TGTGCCAGCATCCGATCGGTGTTCCTTACGGGACTAGCGGGACGTAGGCTTGAGGGGGGTGAGCAGTTCTTC. Protein sequence: CASIRSVFLTGLAGRRLEGGEQFF. The entire variable domain, with the rest obtained from reference TRBV28 and TRBJ2-1, is as follows: DVKVTQSSRYLVKRTGEKVFLECVQDMDHENMFWYRQDPGLGLRLIYFSYDVKMKEKGDIPEGYSVSREKKERFSLILESASTNQTSMYLCASIRSVFLTGLAGRRLEGGEQFFGPGTRLTVL.

The chain links TRBV30 to TRBJ2-2, with D perhaps TRBD2 (6 bases). Looked up from germline, CDR1 is GTSNPN and CDR2 is SVGIG (reference sequence). Between the trimmed V and J ends, which lost 3 bases and 6 bases, there was a span of 17 bases. The CDR3 is 15 amino acids. CDR3 sequence: CAWSLRDFGPGELFF. The CDR3 nucleotides read TGTGCCTGGAGCCTAAGGGACTTCGGTCCCGGGGAGCTGTTTTTT.

The rearrangement joins TRBV12-1 to TRBJ2-5; the table calls TRBD2, which could not be checked here. TRBV12-1 is reported as a pseudogene. CDR3 size: 15 residues. CDR3 region: CASSFAWRRGETQYF. The CDR3 DNA is TGTGCCAGCAGCTTTGCTTGGCGGCGGGGTGAGACCCAGTACTTC.

The rearrangement uses TRBV29-1 and TRBJ1-1; D perhaps matches TRBD1 (6 bases). CDR3 length: 13 amino acids. The germline V gene encodes CDR1 SQVTM and CDR2 ANQGSEA. Trimming removed 8 bases from V and 5 bases from J, with 18 bases in between. CDR3 in DNA: TGCAGCTCCCGGGGGGCGACTAGAACTGAAGCTTTCTTT. Encoded protein: CSSRGATRTEAFF.